The rows below give T cell receptor beta chains drawn from one sample of a study of cytomegalovirus exposure and HLA in healthy donors. TCRdb's copy holds only in-frame clones and misses some; the assay was immunoSEQ multiplex PCR. The table has 120,000 or so clones, 80% to 85% seen once. Specimen: PBMCs. These receptors all come from a man between 25 and 39 years old in good health and CMV-seronegative. Each CDR3 is given with its conserved first and last residue. A D gene is named only where the DNA matches it firmly. Size tells how often a clone was seen (once, few, many) or the class of an expanded clone, and some rows leave it out.

TRBV7-6	-	TRBJ1-2	TRBD1	TGTGCCAGCAGCTTAGATCAGGGGGGCTATGGCTACATCTTC	CASSLDQGGYGYIF
TRBV7-9	-	TRBJ1-4	-	TGTGCCAGCAGCTTAGCGGGACTCAATAATGAAAAACTGTTTTTT	CASSLAGLNNEKLFF
TRBV4-3	-	TRBJ2-1	-	TGCGCCAGCAGCCAAGAAGGGGGGGGCCAATTCAATGAGCAGTTCTTC	CASSQEGGGQFNEQFF
TRBV10-3	few	TRBJ2-2	-	TGTGCCATCAGCGATGGGACTGGCAAAAACACCGGGGAGCTGTTTTTT	CAISDGTGKNTGELFF
TRBV4-3	few	TRBJ2-7	-	TGCGCCAGCAGCCAAGGGATTCAGGGCGAGCAGTACTTC	CASSQGIQGEQYF
TRBV28	-	TRBJ1-1	-	TGTGCCAGCAGAGGACGGGGGATAACTGAAGCTTTCTTT	CASRGRGITEAFF
TRBV5-1	-	TRBJ2-5	-	TGCGCCAGCAGCTTGGGGGCAGGGCAAGAGACCCAGTACTTC	CASSLGAGQETQYF
TRBV6-1	-	TRBJ1-2	TRBD1	TGTGCCAGCAGGGTTGTAGGACAGGGTAACTATGGCTACACCTTC	CASRVVGQGNYGYTF
TRBV19	few	TRBJ2-4	-	TGTGCCAGTAGTTCGGGACTCGGTCAGTACTTC	CASSSGLGQYF
TRBV23-1	-	TRBJ2-7	-	TGCGCCAGCAGTCAAAACAGGGACCCCTACGAGCAGTACTTC	CASSQNRDPYEQYF
TRBV5-8	-	TRBJ1-5	-	TGTGCCAGCTACTCCAGGGACTACTATAGCAATCAGCCCCAGCATTTT	CASYSRDYYSNQPQHF
TRBV7-2	-	TRBJ2-5	-	TGTGCCAGCAGCCCTGGGCGGGACTCAGAGACCCAGTACTTC	CASSPGRDSETQYF
TRBV9	-	TRBJ1-3	-	TGTGCCAGCAGCGGGGGGACACTGGGGGGAAACACCATATATTTT	CASSGGTLGGNTIYF
TRBV19	-	TRBJ2-7	-	TGTGCCAGTTCAGGACCAGGGGAGTACGAGCAGTACTTC	CASSGPGEYEQYF
TRBV5-1	-	TRBJ1-1	-	TGCGCCACCCGGGAGGGGACGAACACTGAAGCTTTCTTT	CATREGTNTEAFF
TRBV30	once	TRBJ2-7	-	TGTGCCTGGAGTGGATCACTAGACAACGCCTACGAGCAGTACTTC	CAWSGSLDNAYEQYF
TRBV5-5	-	TRBJ2-5	-	TGTGCCAGCAGCTTGGGTGGGGCTAAAGAAGAGACCCAGTACTTC	CASSLGGAKEETQYF
TRBV19	once	TRBJ2-2	TRBD2	TGTGCCAGTAGTCCTCCCGGGAGGGGGGACACCGGGGAGCTGTTTTTT	CASSPPGRGDTGELFF
TRBV5-6	medium-sized	TRBJ2-2	TRBD1	TGTGCCAGCAGCTCGACAGGGGCGGGAACCGGGGAGCTGTTTTTT	CASSSTGAGTGELFF
TRBV4-3	-	TRBJ2-2	-	TGCGCCAGCAGCACTTACAGGGGGGGCACCGGGGAGCTGTTTTTT	CASSTYRGGTGELFF
TRBV6-5	-	TRBJ2-7	-	TGTGCCAGCAGTTACGGGACCGGCCAGGGGACCTACGAGCAGTACTTC	CASSYGTGQGTYEQYF
TRBV9	-	TRBJ2-1	TRBD2	TGTGCCAGCAGCCGAACATTTGACTTAGCGGGGGTGGATGAGCAGTTCTTC	CASSRTFDLAGVDEQFF
TRBV5-8	-	TRBJ1-6	TRBD1	TGTGCCACCCAGGGGGACATAACTAATTCACCCCTCCACTTT	CATQGDITNSPLHF
TRBV6-1	-	TRBJ2-6	-	TGTGCCAGCAGTGAAAACAGGATTTCTGGGGCCAACGTCCTGACTTTC	CASSENRISGANVLTF
TRBV4-1	-	TRBJ2-3	TRBD2	TGCGCCAGCAGCCGTTTTGGGACTAGCGGCGTTCAGTATTTT	CASSRFGTSGVQYF
TRBV19	few	TRBJ1-3	TRBD1	TGTGCCAGTAGCCCTGGACAGGGGGCCGGAAACACCATATATTTT	CASSPGQGAGNTIYF
TRBV11-3	-	TRBJ2-5	-	TGTGCCAGCAGCTCGAACGGTGTCGGTGAGACCCAGTACTTC	CASSSNGVGETQYF
TRBV5-4	-	TRBJ2-5	-	TGTGCCAGCAGCTTGATCTCAGGGCCTTCAGAGACCCAGTACTTC	CASSLISGPSETQYF
TRBV27	-	TRBJ1-2	-	TGTGCTACCCGTGGGCTCCTCTATGGCTACACCTTC	CATRGLLYGYTF
TRBV27	-	TRBJ1-3	-	TGTGCCAGCAGTCCACAGAGCTCTGGAAACACCATATATTTT	CASSPQSSGNTIYF
TRBV6-1	-	TRBJ2-5	TRBD1	TGTGCCAGCAGTGAGAAGAGACGGGACAGAAATTACTTC	CASSEKRRDRNYF
TRBV27	-	TRBJ2-1	TRBD1	TGTGCCAGCAGTTTCGAGGGGGGGACAGGGTTCGACAATGAGCAGTTCTTC	CASSFEGGTGFDNEQFF
TRBV7-2	-	TRBJ2-5	-	TGTGCCAGCAGCGGCGGGCCACACCAAGAGACCCAGTACTTC	CASSGGPHQETQYF
TRBV6-1	-	TRBJ2-3	TRBD2	TGTGCCAGCAGTGAAGAGGGGCGATTTCTGCGGGGGGGCACAGATACGCAGTATTTT	CASSEEGRFLRGGTDTQYF
TRBV5-1	-	TRBJ1-2	TRBD1	TGCGCCAGCAGCTTGGAAGGACAGGGTAACTATGGCTACACCTTC	CASSLEGQGNYGYTF
TRBV19	-	TRBJ2-7	-	TGTGCCAGTAGTCTCAACCGGAGCCCCGGTATTCACGAGCAGTACTTC	CASSLNRSPGIHEQYF
TRBV5-1	-	TRBJ2-3	TRBD1	TGCGCCAGCCATAGAACAGGGGGGAGCACAGATACGCAGTATTTT	CASHRTGGSTDTQYF
TRBV13	few	TRBJ1-3	-	TGTGCCAGCGCGGGGGGCCGAGTCTCTGGAAACACCATATATTTT	CASAGGRVSGNTIYF
TRBV6-6	-	TRBJ2-5	-	TGTGCAGGGACTGAAGAGACCCAGTACTTC	CAGTEETQYF
TRBV6-6	-	TRBJ1-4	TRBD1	TGTGCCAGCTGTACCGGGACAGGGCGTGAAAAACTGTTTTTT	CASCTGTGREKLFF
TRBV27	-	TRBJ1-1	TRBD1	TGTGCCAGCAGTCCTAGACAGGGGGGAATCGCTGAAGCTTTCTTT	CASSPRQGGIAEAFF
TRBV9	-	TRBJ2-1	-	TGTGCCAGCAGCGTAGACGGCAGCGGAAACGGGGATGAGCAGTTCTTC	CASSVDGSGNGDEQFF
TRBV6-1	-	TRBJ1-5	TRBD1	TGTGCCAGCAGCCAGGGACAGGAGAGAAATCAGCCCCAGCATTTT	CASSQGQERNQPQHF
TRBV28	few	TRBJ2-1	-	TGTGCCAGCAGTCCTAGATTGCCCTACAATGAGCAGTTCTTC	CASSPRLPYNEQFF